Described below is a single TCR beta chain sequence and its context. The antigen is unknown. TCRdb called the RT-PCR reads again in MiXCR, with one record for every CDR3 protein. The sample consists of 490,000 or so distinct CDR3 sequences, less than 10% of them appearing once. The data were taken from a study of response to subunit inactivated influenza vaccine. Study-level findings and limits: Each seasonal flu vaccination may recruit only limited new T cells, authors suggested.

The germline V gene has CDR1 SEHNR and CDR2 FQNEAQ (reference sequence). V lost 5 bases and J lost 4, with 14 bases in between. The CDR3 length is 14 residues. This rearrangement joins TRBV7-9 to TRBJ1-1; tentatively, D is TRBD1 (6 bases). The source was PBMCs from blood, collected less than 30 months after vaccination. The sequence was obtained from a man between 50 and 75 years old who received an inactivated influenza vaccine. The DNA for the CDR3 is TGTGCCAGCAGCACTCACAGGGACGGCACTGAAGCTTTCTTT. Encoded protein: CASSTHRDGTEAFF.